The 32 T cell receptor beta chains presented below share a single source sample, sequenced in a study of blood T cell repertoires in COVID-19. TCRdb keeps only in-frame clones here, not all; method: immunoSEQ multiplex PCR. This sample has roughly 100,000 clones, with almost 80% found just once. What was sequenced was peripheral blood. The receptors here all came from a man in his 60s with active or convalescent COVID-19.

The rearrangement joins TRBV5-6 to TRBJ2-7, with TRBD2 identical over 7 bases. Trimming at V came to 2 bases and at J to 4 bases, leaving 3 bases not matched to a gene. CDR3 length: 13 amino acids. Germline values: CDR1 SGHDT, CDR2 YYEEEE. The CDR3 nucleotides are TGTGCCAGCAGCTTTGCTAGCGGTTACGAGCAGTACTTC. This codes for CASSFASGYEQYF.

The gene calls are TRBV11-2 and TRBJ1-1, with 8 bases matching TRBD1. Germline V gives CDR1 SGHAT, CDR2 FQNNGV. The CDR3 has 14 amino acids. The V and J ends lost 5 bases and 8 bases, in that order; junction bases with no gene match: 10. CDR3: CASSRQRQGLEAFF. Written as DNA, the CDR3 is TGTGCCAGCAGCCGCCAGAGACAGGGGCTGGAAGCTTTCTTT.

The chain carries TRBV7-9 and TRBJ2-2; perhaps TRBD1 as D (6 bases). The V gene's germline CDR1 is SEHNR and CDR2 FQNEAQ (reference sequence). Deletions cut 2 bases from V and 2 bases from J, with 15 bases between. There are 17 residues in the CDR3. The CDR3 nucleotides read TGTGCCAGCAGCTTATTTCATTGGGACACCAACACCGGGGAGCTGTTTTTT. Protein sequence: CASSLFHWDTNTGELFF.

The chain couples TRBV9 to TRBJ1-1; possibly TRBD1 for D (6 bases). The germline V gene has CDR1 SGDLS and CDR2 YYNGEE. The CDR3 sequence is 14 residues long. The germline V and J ends were trimmed by 0 bases and 6 bases, with 12 bases remaining between them. CDR3 residues: CASSVGGQAAEAFF. The CDR3 DNA reads as TGTGCCAGCAGCGTAGGGGGGCAGGCCGCTGAAGCTTTCTTT.

The chain couples TRBV19 to TRBJ2-1; 8 nucleotides match TRBD2. Losses at the gene ends were 5 bases for V and 0 bases for J; bases not matched to a gene: 3. The germline V gene encodes CDR1 LNHDA and CDR2 SQIVND (reference sequence). This CDR3 comprises 15 residues. The CDR3 loop reads CASSVSGSSYNEQFF. The CDR3 bases are TGTGCCAGTAGTGTGAGCGGGAGCTCCTACAATGAGCAGTTCTTC.

J is TRBJ2-1 and V is TRBV11-3; maybe TRBD2 (5 bases). This CDR3 has 14 amino acids. V dropped 5 bases and J dropped 3 bases, with 11 bases sitting between them. Germline V CDR1 and CDR2: SGHNT, YENEEA. The CDR3 loop is CASSPAELYNEQFF. The CDR3 DNA follows: TGTGCCAGCAGCCCAGCGGAACTCTACAATGAGCAGTTCTTC.

The V and J genes are TRBV3-1 (or the pseudogene TRBV3-2) and TRBJ2-7; 9 bases are shared with TRBD2. The germline V gene encodes CDR1 LGHDT and CDR2 YNNKEL (reference sequence). V dropped 1 base and J dropped 0; count of bases not matched to a gene: 1. The CDR3 is made up of 15 amino acids. The CDR3 protein is CASSQGLAASYEQYF. CDR3 DNA: TGTGCCAGCAGCCAAGGACTAGCGGCCTCCTACGAGCAGTACTTC.

The rearrangement joins TRBV4-1 to TRBJ1-4; perhaps TRBD1 as D (5 bases). The CDR3 extends over 16 amino acids. Germline loops: CDR1 MGHRA, CDR2 YSYEKL. V was clipped by 1 base and J by 8 bases, with 17 bases between them. CDR3: CASSQGSRGLEEKLFF. The CDR3 region has the DNA TGCGCCAGCAGCCAAGGATCGAGGGGACTTGAAGAAAAACTGTTTTTT.

The chain links TRBV5-8 to TRBJ2-3; 7 bases agree with TRBD1. There are 13 residues in the CDR3. The V gene's germline CDR1 is SGHTS and CDR2 YDEGEE. V was clipped by 4 bases and J by 6 bases; unmatched bases: 5. CDR3 amino acids: CASSLTGEDTQYF. The DNA for the CDR3 is TGTGCCAGCAGCCTTACAGGGGAGGATACGCAGTATTTT.

The chain is built from TRBV19 and TRBJ2-4, with D maybe TRBD2 (5 bases). V gave up 5 bases and J gave up 1 base, with 9 bases separating them. From germline, CDR1 is LNHDA and CDR2 SQIVND (reference sequence). CDR3 length: 14 amino acids. This CDR3 reads CASSQPGAKNIQYF. In DNA form, the CDR3 reads TGTGCCAGTAGTCAACCGGGGGCCAAAAACATTCAGTACTTC.

The chain couples TRBV3-1 (or the pseudogene TRBV3-2) to TRBJ2-7, with a weak D call TRBD1 (5 bases). This CDR3 spans 12 amino acids. Trimming shortened V by 0 bases and J by 8 bases, and 8 bases separated the two germline ends. Germline assignment: CDR1 LGHDT and CDR2 YNNKEL (reference sequence). The CDR3 reads CASSQDRAKQYF. The CDR3, as DNA: TGTGCCAGCAGCCAAGACAGGGCAAAGCAGTACTTC.

This chain joins TRBV19 and TRBJ2-1; D is perhaps TRBD2 (5 bases). Trimming removed 7 bases from V and 10 bases from J, with 14 bases in between. CDR3 length equals 12 residues. The germline V gene encodes CDR1 LNHDA and CDR2 SQIVND (reference sequence). The CDR3 loop is CASTTSGKEQFF. CDR3 nucleotide sequence: TGTGCCAGTACCACCTCGGGGAAGGAGCAGTTCTTC.

This sequence joins TRBV3-1 (or the pseudogene TRBV3-2) and TRBJ1-5; 8 nucleotides agree with TRBD1. This CDR3 contains 15 residues. From germline, CDR1 is LGHDT and CDR2 YNNKEL (reference sequence). The V gene end was trimmed by 1 base and the J gene end by 6 bases; junction bases not matched to a gene: 5. In DNA, the CDR3 is TGTGCCAGCAGCCAAGGGACAGGGAGGCTTCAGCCCCAGCATTTT. This gives the protein CASSQGTGRLQPQHF.

The rearrangement joins TRBV7-2 to TRBJ2-5; 7 bases fit TRBD1. J gave up 7 bases and V 2 bases, and 10 bases lay outside the gene matches. The germline V gene encodes CDR1 SGHTA and CDR2 FQGNSA. The CDR3 runs 15 residues. CDR3 sequence (DNA): TGTGCCAGCAGCTTAATTGAGGGGGCGGGCGGGACCCAGTACTTC. Its protein is CASSLIEGAGGTQYF.

The chain combines TRBV3-1 (or the pseudogene TRBV3-2) with TRBJ2-3, with D perhaps matching TRBD1 (5 bases). The CDR3 runs to 16 residues. Trimming stripped 1 base from V and 0 bases from J, with 11 bases between. CDR1 and CDR2 (germline): LGHDT, YNNKEL (reference sequence). In nucleotides, the CDR3 is TGTGCCAGCAGCCAAGGTAACAGGCCTAGCACAGATACGCAGTATTTT. As protein: CASSQGNRPSTDTQYF.

The chain is built from TRBV11-2 and TRBJ2-1, with TRBD1 matching over 10 bases. Germline CDR1 reads SGHAT; CDR2 reads FQNNGV. The length of the CDR3 is 14 residues. V was clipped by 1 base and J by 8 bases; unmatched bases: 2. CDR3 region: CASSLGQGADEQFF. Here the CDR3 DNA reads TGTGCCAGCAGCTTAGGACAGGGGGCCGATGAGCAGTTCTTC.

CDR3 sequence (DNA): TGTGCCAGCAGTCCCACGACTAGCGGGAGATACAATGAGCAGTTCTTC. Amino acids: CASSPTTSGRYNEQFF. The rearrangement joins TRBV28 to TRBJ2-1, with TRBD2 identical over 12 bases. CDR3 length: 16 amino acids. Germline lookup yields CDR1 MDHEN and CDR2 SYDVKM. The J segment lost 4 bases and the V segment lost 5 bases, leaving 6 bases of the junction unmatched.

The chain couples TRBV19 to TRBJ2-3, with a weak D call TRBD2 (5 bases). Germline lookup yields CDR1 LNHDA and CDR2 SQIVND (reference sequence). This CDR3 has 15 residues. The germline V and J ends were trimmed by 6 bases and 0 bases, with 13 bases remaining between them. The CDR3 is CASSGKAYSTDTQYF. DNA of the CDR3: TGTGCCAGTAGCGGGAAGGCCTATAGCACAGATACGCAGTATTTT. Drawing the rest from reference TRBV19 and TRBJ2-3, the complete variable domain is DGGITQSPKYLFRKEGQNVTLSCEQNLNHDAMYWYRQDPGQGLRLIYYSQIVNDFQKGDIAEGYSVSREKKESFPLTVTSAQKNPTAFYLCASSGKAYSTDTQYFGPGTRLTVL.

This clone was counted once. The genes are TRBV5-1 and TRBJ2-7; TRBD2 matches at 9 bases. Trimming cost V 2 bases and J 1 base; bases outside gene matches: 13. The CDR3 has 18 amino acids. CDR1 is SGHRS and CDR2 is YFSETQ in the germline V gene. The CDR3 DNA reads TGCGCCAGCAGCTTTTGGGGTAGCGGGAGTAAGAGGTCCTACGAGCAGTACGTC. Translating it yields CASSFWGSGSKRSYEQYV.

The J gene is TRBJ2-2, the V gene TRBV5-4, with no clear D. Looked up from germline, CDR1 is SGHNT and CDR2 is YYREEE (reference sequence). This CDR3 spans 16 amino acids. V shed 2 bases and J shed 2 bases, with 13 bases lying between them. CDR3 DNA sequence: TGTGCCAGCAGCTTAGCCTTAGCAGTAAACACCGGGGAGCTGTTTTTT. Translated: CASSLALAVNTGELFF.

The chain uses TRBV27 and TRBJ2-1, with D possibly TRBD1 on 6 matching bases. Per germline, CDR1 MNHEY and CDR2 SMNVEV (reference sequence). V was trimmed by 5 bases and J by 4 bases, leaving 12 bases between them. The CDR3 sequence is 14 residues long. The CDR3 here is CASSRPGQYNEQFF. Written as DNA, the CDR3 is TGTGCCAGCAGTAGACCGGGACAATACAATGAGCAGTTCTTC.

This chain uses TRBV24-1 with TRBJ2-3, with 7 bases that match TRBD1. CDR3 length: 15 residues. J lost 2 bases, V lost 12 bases, and 13 bases had no gene match. CDR1 and CDR2 from the germline V gene are KGHDR and SFDVKD. The CDR3 DNA follows: TGTGCCGTTTCAAAGGGACAGAAGCTCACAGATACGCAGTATTTT. It yields the protein CAVSKGQKLTDTQYF.

This clone showed up just once. This chain connects TRBV5-4 to TRBJ1-3; 8 positions match TRBD1. The CDR3 extends over 15 amino acids. From germline, CDR1 is SGHNT and CDR2 YYREEE (reference sequence). The V gene end was trimmed by 2 bases and the J gene end by 3 bases; junction bases not matched to a gene: 4. The CDR3 DNA sequence: TGTGCCAGCAGCTTAGCGACAGGGGTTGGAAACACCATATATTTT. It is translated as CASSLATGVGNTIYF.

The V call is TRBV6-5, the J call TRBJ2-7, with D perhaps TRBD1 (6 bases). The CDR3 length is 13 residues. Germline V gene lookup returns CDR1 MNHEY and CDR2 SVGAGI. Trimming took off 10 bases at V and 5 bases at J, with 18 bases between the two ends. CDR3 bases: TGTGCCATCCAGAACAGGGATTTCAACGAGCAGTACGTC. Translated: CAIQNRDFNEQYV.

V gene TRBV5-1 combines with J gene TRBJ1-4; the D is unclear. The germline V and J ends were trimmed by 5 bases and 0 bases, with 8 bases remaining between them. The germline CDR1 and CDR2 sequences are SGHRS and YFSETQ. The CDR3 covers 14 residues. CDR3 amino acids: CASSFSATNEKLFF. In DNA, the CDR3 is TGCGCCAGCAGTTTCAGTGCAACTAATGAAAAACTGTTTTTT.

The chain is built from TRBV5-1 and TRBJ2-1, with TRBD2 matching over 7 bases. With V trimmed by 0 bases and J by 10 bases, 10 bases remained unmatched. Germline assignment: CDR1 SGHRS and CDR2 YFSETQ. The CDR3 is made up of 15 amino acids. CDR3 loop: CASSLVRELLGEQFF. For the CDR3, the DNA is TGCGCCAGCAGCTTGGTGCGGGAGCTCTTGGGAGAGCAGTTCTTC.

The rearrangement links TRBV28 to TRBJ1-2; D might be TRBD1 (5 bases). Germline-derived CDR1 and CDR2 are MDHEN and SYDVKM. Trimming pared 4 bases from V and 5 bases from J, leaving 8 bases between. This CDR3 contains 12 residues. This CDR3 reads CASSSDRYGYTF. The CDR3 DNA follows: TGTGCCAGCAGTTCAGACAGATATGGCTACACCTTC.

V is TRBV28 and J is TRBJ2-7, with a tentative D call TRBD1 (6 bases). Germline V CDR1 and CDR2: MDHEN, SYDVKM. The length of the CDR3 is 14 residues. With 7 bases removed from V and 5 bases from J, the gap between germline ends came to 18 bases. CDR3 nucleotides: TGTGCCAGCACCTCGCAGGGGAAGAGGGACGAGCAGTACTTC. Translated: CASTSQGKRDEQYF.

V gene TRBV6-2 or TRBV6-3 combines with J gene TRBJ2-1; TRBD2 matches at 8 bases. Germline V lookup: CDR1 MNHEY, CDR2 SVGEGT. Trimming took 4 bases from V and 8 from J; bases not matched to a gene: 10. This CDR3 has 15 residues. This CDR3 is CASSSRGGNIHEQFF. As DNA, the CDR3 is TGTGCCAGCAGTTCCCGGGGGGGCAATATCCATGAGCAGTTCTTC.

The chain is built from TRBV9 and TRBJ2-1; 7 bases agree with TRBD2. Trimming removed 0 bases from V and 2 bases from J; junction bases left unmatched: 2. This CDR3 has 15 residues. Germline lookup yields CDR1 SGDLS and CDR2 YYNGEE. The CDR3 protein is CASSVASGAYNEQFF. DNA of the CDR3: TGTGCCAGCAGCGTAGCCAGCGGGGCCTACAATGAGCAGTTCTTC.

This clone was seen once. This chain connects TRBV27 to TRBJ2-2, with a weak D call TRBD2 (5 bases). The germline V and J ends were trimmed by 4 bases and 7 bases, with 10 bases remaining between them. Germline CDR1 MNHEY, CDR2 SMNVEV (reference sequence). CDR3 length: 13 residues. CDR3 sequence: CASSSGVIGELFF. Written as DNA, the CDR3 is TGTGCCAGCAGTTCCGGGGTTATCGGGGAGCTGTTTTTT.

The chain has TRBV4-3 and TRBJ2-1; 7 bases align to TRBD2. This CDR3 is 16 amino acids long. CDR1 is LGHNA and CDR2 is YSLEER in the germline V gene. V was clipped by 1 base and J by 4 bases; unmatched bases: 7. The CDR3 DNA sequence: TGCGCCAGCAGCCAAGGTTCAATAGCGGGTTACAATGAGCAGTTCTTC. This gives the protein CASSQGSIAGYNEQFF.